This T cell receptor (beta chain) was identified during a study of Graves' ophthalmopathy and Graves' hyperthyroidism. The germline gives CDR1 KGHDR, CDR2 SFDVKD. CDR3 length: 14 amino acids. No progression to ophthalmopathy over 18 months defined stable hyperthyroidism. Exclusion covered patients with other autoimmune diseases or uncontrolled infections (as well as pregnancy or lactation). Thyroid ultrasound, orbital computed tomography, TRAb, serum thyroxine and clinical symptoms formed the basis of diagnosis. As to this clonotype: The junction departs from germline at one end; a sequencing error may be responsible.

From RNA, the CDR3 regions of TCR beta chains were amplified and sequenced. In the first round, RT-PCR was carried out with HTBI primers, and a multiplex PCR formed the second round. TCRdb passed the multiplex PCR reads through MiXCR, listing each CDR3 protein once. The table records 300,000 to 400,000 distinct CDR3 sequences, about 18% of them present only once. The V and J genes are TRBV24-1 and TRBJ2-2; weak D call: TRBD2 (5 bases). This clonotype was obtained from an adult woman with stable Graves' hyperthyroidism. Sequences were obtained from peripheral blood. CDR3 in amino acids: CATSEDSPTGELLF. For the CDR3, the DNA is TGTGCCACCAGTGAGGACTCCCCGACCGGGGAGCTGTTGTTT.